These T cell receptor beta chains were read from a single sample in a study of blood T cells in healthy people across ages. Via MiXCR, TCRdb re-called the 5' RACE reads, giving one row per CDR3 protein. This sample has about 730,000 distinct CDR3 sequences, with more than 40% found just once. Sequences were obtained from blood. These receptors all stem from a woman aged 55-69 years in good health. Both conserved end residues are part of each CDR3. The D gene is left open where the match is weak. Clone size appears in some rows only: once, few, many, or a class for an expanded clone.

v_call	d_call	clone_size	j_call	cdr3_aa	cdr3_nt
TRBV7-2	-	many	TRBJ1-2	CASSLDSAYGYTF	TGTGCCAGCAGCCTCGACAGCGCCTATGGCTACACCTTC
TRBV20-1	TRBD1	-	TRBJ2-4	CSACDPGQGGDEQYF	TGCAGTGCTTGCGACCCAGGACAGGGGGGAGATGAGCAGTACTTC
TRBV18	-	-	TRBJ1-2	CASSPPGDGYGYTF	TGTGCCAGCTCACCACCGGGGGACGGCTATGGCTACACCTTC
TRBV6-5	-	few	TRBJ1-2	CASSYSEGSNYGYTF	TGTGCCAGCAGTTATTCGGAGGGTTCTAACTATGGCTACACCTTC
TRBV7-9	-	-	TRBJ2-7	CASSLVPGLTYEQYF	TGTGCCAGCAGCTTAGTTCCAGGGTTAACCTACGAGCAGTACTTC
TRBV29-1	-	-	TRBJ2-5	CSVAWAAGETQYF	TGCAGCGTTGCATGGGCGGCCGGAGAGACCCAGTACTTC
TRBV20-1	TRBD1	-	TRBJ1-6	CSAWQTGESSYNSPLHF	TGCAGTGCTTGGCAGACAGGGGAGAGCTCCTATAATTCACCCCTCCACTTT
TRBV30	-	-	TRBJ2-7	CALADRSYEQYF	TGTGCTTTAGCGGACAGATCCTACGAGCAGTACTTC
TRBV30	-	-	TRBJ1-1	CAWSWEDGEAFF	TGTGCCTGGAGTTGGGAGGACGGTGAAGCTTTCTTT
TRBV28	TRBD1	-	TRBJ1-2	CASSFPGQGAYGYTF	TGTGCCAGCAGTTTTCCGGGACAGGGGGCCTATGGCTACACCTTC
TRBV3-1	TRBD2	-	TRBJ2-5	CACSLQLAAQETQYF	TGTGCCTGCAGCCTCCAACTAGCGGCGCAAGAGACCCAGTACTTC
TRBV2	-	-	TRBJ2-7	CVSKGGYEQYF	TGTGTCAGCAAAGGGGGCTACGAGCAGTACTTC
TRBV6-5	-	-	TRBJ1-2	CASSYAGGSGYTF	TGTGCCAGCAGTTACGCCGGGGGCTCTGGCTACACCTTC
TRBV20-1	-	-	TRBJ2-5	CSDRGLQETQYF	TGCAGTGACAGAGGCTTGCAAGAGACCCAGTACTTC
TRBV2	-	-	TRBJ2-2	CASIQETGGELFF	TGTGCCAGCATCCAAGAAACAGGCGGGGAGCTGTTTTTT
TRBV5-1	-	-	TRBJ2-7	CASSFGHGHYEQYF	TGCGCCAGCAGCTTCGGGCACGGCCACTACGAGCAGTACTTC
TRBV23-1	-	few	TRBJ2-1	CASSQSVQDHSNEQFF	TGCGCCAGCAGTCAATCGGTGCAGGACCACAGCAATGAGCAGTTCTTC
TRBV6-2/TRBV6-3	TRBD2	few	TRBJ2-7	CASSSGRAEYEQYF	TGTGCCAGCAGCAGCGGGAGGGCCGAGTACGAGCAGTACTTC
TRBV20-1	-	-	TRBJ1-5	CSASYGYQPQHF	TGCAGTGCTAGTTACGGGTATCAGCCCCAGCATTTT
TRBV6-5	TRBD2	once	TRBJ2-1	CASSYAGTSVNEQFF	TGTGCCAGCAGTTACGCCGGGACTAGTGTAAATGAGCAGTTCTTC
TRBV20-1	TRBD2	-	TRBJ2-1	CSARDGAGGPSYNEQFF	TGCAGTGCTAGAGATGGAGCGGGGGGACCCTCCTACAATGAGCAGTTCTTC
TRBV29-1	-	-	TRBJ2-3	CSVAQGTTDTQYF	TGCAGCGTTGCCCAGGGAACCACAGATACGCAGTATTTT
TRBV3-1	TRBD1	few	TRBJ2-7	CASSPRTGEEGAEQYF	TGTGCCAGCAGCCCGAGGACAGGGGAAGAGGGGGCCGAGCAGTACTTC
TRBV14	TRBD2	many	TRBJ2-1	CASSQDWTSGEQFF	TGTGCCAGCAGCCAAGACTGGACTAGCGGGGAGCAGTTCTTC
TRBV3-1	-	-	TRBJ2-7	CASSQENQEQYF	TGTGCCAGCAGCCAAGAGAATCAGGAGCAGTACTTC
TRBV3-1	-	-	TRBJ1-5	CASSQGTAINQRQHF	TGTGCCAGCAGCCAGGGGACGGCCATCAATCAGCGCCAGCATTTT
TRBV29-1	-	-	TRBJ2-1	CSGQRENEQFF	TGCAGCGGGCAAAGGGAGAATGAGCAGTTCTTC
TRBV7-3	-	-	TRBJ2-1	CASSFDREPFF	TGTGCCAGCAGCTTCGACAGAGAACCGTTCTTC
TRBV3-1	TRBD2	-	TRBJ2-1	CASSPGLAVQFF	TGTGCCAGCAGCCCTGGACTAGCGGTACAGTTCTTC
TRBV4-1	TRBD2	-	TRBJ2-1	CASSPSLAGGRYNEQFF	TGCGCCAGCAGCCCCTCTTTAGCGGGGGGCCGATACAATGAGCAGTTCTTC
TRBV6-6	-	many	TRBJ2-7	CASSKLSGALSYEQYF	TGTGCCAGCAGTAAGCTTTCGGGGGCCCTCTCCTACGAGCAGTACTTC
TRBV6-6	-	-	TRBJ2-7	CASSYEQDGVYEQYF	TGTGCCAGCAGTTATGAGCAGGACGGAGTCTACGAGCAGTACTTC
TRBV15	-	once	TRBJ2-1	CATSVGDDVLYNEQFF	TGTGCCACCAGCGTGGGTGACGACGTACTTTACAATGAGCAGTTCTTC
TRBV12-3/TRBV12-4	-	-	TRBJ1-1	CASSLRGSSRREAFF	TGTGCCAGCAGTTTACGAGGGTCGAGTCGACGCGAAGCTTTCTTT
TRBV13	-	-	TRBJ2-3	CASSSGGQSDTQYF	TGTGCCAGCAGCTCGGGGGGCCAGTCAGATACGCAGTATTTT
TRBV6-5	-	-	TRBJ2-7	CASSYRQISYEQYF	TGTGCCAGCAGTTACCGACAGATCTCCTACGAGCAGTACTTC
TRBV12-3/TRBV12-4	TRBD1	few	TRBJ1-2	CASTLQGMDGYTF	TGTGCCAGCACCCTACAGGGGATGGATGGCTACACCTTC
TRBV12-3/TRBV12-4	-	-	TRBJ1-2	CASSLAPGLDGYTF	TGTGCCAGCAGTTTAGCCCCCGGGTTAGATGGCTACACCTTC
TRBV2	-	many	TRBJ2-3	CASSEALPASEQYF	TGTGCCAGCAGTGAAGCGCTTCCCGCCTCCGAACAGTATTTT
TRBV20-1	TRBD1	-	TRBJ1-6	CSAHATGDIGNSPLHF	TGCAGTGCCCACGCTACAGGGGATATTGGAAATTCACCCCTCCACTTT
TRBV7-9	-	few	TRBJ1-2	CASSFGPESGYTF	TGTGCCAGCAGCTTTGGACCGGAGAGTGGCTACACCTTC
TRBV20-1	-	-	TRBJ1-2	CSAAEGGYGYTF	TGCAGTGCTGCCGAGGGAGGTTATGGCTACACCTTC
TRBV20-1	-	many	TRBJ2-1	CSAHLRDGTYNEQFF	TGCAGTGCTCACCTCCGGGACGGTACCTACAATGAGCAGTTCTTC
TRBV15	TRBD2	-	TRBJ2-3	CATSSWTSGSTDTQYF	TGTGCCACCAGCTCCTGGACTAGCGGCAGCACAGATACGCAGTATTTT
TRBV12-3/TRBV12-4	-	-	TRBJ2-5	CASRRDTAETQYF	TGTGCCAGCAGGAGGGACACGGCAGAGACCCAGTACTTC
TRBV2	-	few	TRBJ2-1	CASSEAQAIASEQFF	TGTGCCAGCAGTGAAGCGCAGGCCATAGCGAGTGAGCAGTTCTTC
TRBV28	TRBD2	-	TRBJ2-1	CASSSGSGSNEQFF	TGTGCCAGCAGTTCGGGTAGCGGGAGTAATGAGCAGTTCTTC
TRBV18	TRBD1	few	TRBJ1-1	CASSREDRGNTEAFF	TGTGCCAGCTCACGTGAGGACAGGGGTAACACTGAAGCTTTCTTT
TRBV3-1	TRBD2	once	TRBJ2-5	CASSRRAASGSEEQYF	TGTGCCAGCAGCCGAAGGGCCGCTAGCGGGAGCGAAGAGCAGTACTTC
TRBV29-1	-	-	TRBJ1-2	CSVHLGRDGYTF	TGCAGCGTTCATCTGGGGCGGGACGGCTACACCTTC
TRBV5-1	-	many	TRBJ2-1	CASSLGGDSPYNEQFF	TGCGCCAGCAGCTTGGGTGGGGACTCCCCCTACAATGAGCAGTTCTTC
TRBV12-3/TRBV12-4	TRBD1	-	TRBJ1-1	CASSTYGQGNTEAFF	TGTGCCAGCAGTACATATGGACAGGGGAACACTGAAGCTTTCTTT
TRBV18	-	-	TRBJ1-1	CASSYEWNTEAFF	TGTGCCAGCTCCTATGAGTGGAACACTGAAGCTTTCTTT
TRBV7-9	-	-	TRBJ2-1	CASSNPRGGQGTNEQFF	TGTGCCAGCAGCAACCCCCGGGGGGGACAGGGCACCAATGAGCAGTTCTTC
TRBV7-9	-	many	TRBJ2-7	CASSYPDKGNEQYF	TGTGCCAGCAGCTACCCGGACAAGGGCAACGAGCAGTACTTC